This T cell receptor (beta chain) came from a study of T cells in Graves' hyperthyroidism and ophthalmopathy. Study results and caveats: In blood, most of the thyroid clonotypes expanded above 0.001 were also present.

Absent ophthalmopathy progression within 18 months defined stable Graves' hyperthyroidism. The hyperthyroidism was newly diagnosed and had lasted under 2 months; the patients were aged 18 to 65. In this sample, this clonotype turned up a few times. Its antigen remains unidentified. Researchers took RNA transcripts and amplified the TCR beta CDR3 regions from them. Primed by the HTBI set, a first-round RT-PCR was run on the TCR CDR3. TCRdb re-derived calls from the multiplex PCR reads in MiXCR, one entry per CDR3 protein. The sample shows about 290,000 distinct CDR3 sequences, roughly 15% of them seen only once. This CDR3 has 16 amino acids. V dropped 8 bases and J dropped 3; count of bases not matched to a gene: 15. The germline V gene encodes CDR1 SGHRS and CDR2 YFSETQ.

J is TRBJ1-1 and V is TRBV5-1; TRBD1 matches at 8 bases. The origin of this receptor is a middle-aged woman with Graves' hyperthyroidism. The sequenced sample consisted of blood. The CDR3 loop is CASSFYRGSVDTEAFF. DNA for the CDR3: TGCGCCAGTAGTTTCTACAGGGGGTCTGTGGACACTGAAGCTTTCTTT.